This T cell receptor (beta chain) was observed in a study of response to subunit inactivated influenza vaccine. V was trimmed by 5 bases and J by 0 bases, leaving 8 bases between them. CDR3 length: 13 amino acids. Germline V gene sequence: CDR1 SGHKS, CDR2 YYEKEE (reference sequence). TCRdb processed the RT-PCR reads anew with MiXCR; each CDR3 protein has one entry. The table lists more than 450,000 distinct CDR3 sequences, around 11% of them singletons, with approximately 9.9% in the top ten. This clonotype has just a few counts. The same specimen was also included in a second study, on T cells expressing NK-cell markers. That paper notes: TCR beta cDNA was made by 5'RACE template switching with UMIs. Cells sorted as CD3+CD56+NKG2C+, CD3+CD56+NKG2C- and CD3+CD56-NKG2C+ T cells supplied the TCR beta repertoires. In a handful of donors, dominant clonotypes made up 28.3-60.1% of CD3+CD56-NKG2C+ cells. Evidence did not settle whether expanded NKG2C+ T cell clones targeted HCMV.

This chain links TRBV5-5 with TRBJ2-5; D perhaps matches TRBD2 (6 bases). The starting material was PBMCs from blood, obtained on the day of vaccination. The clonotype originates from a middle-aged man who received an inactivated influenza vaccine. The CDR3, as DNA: TGTGCCAGCAGTCGACTAGACCAAGAGACCCAGTACTTC. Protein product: CASSRLDQETQYF.